The clone carrying this T cell receptor beta chain was seen more than once but under ten times. Data came from immunoSEQ multiplex PCR; TCRdb stores just in-frame clones and leaves some out. The sample shows roughly 200,000 clones, roughly 89% of them seen only once. The length of the CDR3 is 16 residues. Germline V CDR1 and CDR2: SGHVS, FNYEAQ. Trimming took off 5 bases at V and 0 bases at J, with 14 bases between the two ends. The record originates from a study of blood T cell repertoires in COVID-19. Sequenced material: PBMCs or T cells enriched from blood (not recorded which). The source of this sequence is a man younger than 30 with acute COVID-19. This rearrangement joins TRBV7-6 to TRBJ1-5, with a tentative D call TRBD1 (5 bases). The CDR3 region is CASSPTGDFSNQPQHF. The CDR3 nucleotides are TGTGCCAGCAGCCCCACGGGGGATTTTAGCAATCAGCCCCAGCATTTT.